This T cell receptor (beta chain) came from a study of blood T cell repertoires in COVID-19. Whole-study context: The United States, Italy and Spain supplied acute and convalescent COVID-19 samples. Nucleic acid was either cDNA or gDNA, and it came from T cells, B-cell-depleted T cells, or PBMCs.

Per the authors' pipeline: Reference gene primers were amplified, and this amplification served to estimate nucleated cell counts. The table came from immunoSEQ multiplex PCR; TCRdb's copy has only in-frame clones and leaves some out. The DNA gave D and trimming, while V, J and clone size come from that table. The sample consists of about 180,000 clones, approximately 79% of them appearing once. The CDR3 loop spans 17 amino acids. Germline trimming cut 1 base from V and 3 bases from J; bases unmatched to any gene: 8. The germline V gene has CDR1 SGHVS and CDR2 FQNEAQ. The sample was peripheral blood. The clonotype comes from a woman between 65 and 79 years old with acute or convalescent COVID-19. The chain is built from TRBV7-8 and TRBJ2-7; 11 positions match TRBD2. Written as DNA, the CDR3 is TGTGCCAGCAGCTTAGGGCCGTCTCTAGCGGGAGGCTACGAGCAGTACTTC. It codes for CASSLGPSLAGGYEQYF. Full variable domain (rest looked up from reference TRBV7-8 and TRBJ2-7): GAGVSQSPRYKVAKRGQDVALRCDPISGHVSLFWYQQALGQGPEFLTYFQNEAQLDKSGLPSDRFFAERPEGSVSTLKIQRTQQEDSAVYLCASSLGPSLAGGYEQYFGPGTRLTVT.